This T cell receptor (beta chain) appears in the sequencing data of a study of cytomegalovirus exposure and HLA in healthy donors. The length of the CDR3 is 15 residues. Germline values: CDR1 LNHDA, CDR2 SQIVND (reference sequence). The germline V and J ends were trimmed by 4 bases and 5 bases, with 15 bases remaining between them. A few counts support this clone. PCR was performed using 60 Vbeta and 13 Jbeta primers. The assay was immunoSEQ multiplex PCR, and TCRdb's table has in-frame clones only and misses some. This sample has around 170,000 clones; around 80% occur once, and the top ten carry 6.3%.

The sequence came from a man in his forties or fifties in good health and CMV-seropositive. The chain joins TRBV19 to TRBJ2-1; weak D call: TRBD2 (6 bases). Specimen: PBMCs. The CDR3: CASSTGLTPNNEQFF. CDR3 nucleotide sequence: TGTGCCAGTAGTACCGGACTAACCCCGAACAATGAGCAGTTCTTC.